These 21 T cell receptor beta chains originate from one sample sequenced in a study of early T cells in non-severe SARS-CoV-2 infection (dated by TCRdb to 2020 to 2022). Libraries were made using 5' RACE. The sequencing machine was a NextSeq 500. TCRdb took the public reads, trimmed them with fastp at Q25, ran MiXCR for clone calling and kept in-frame beta chains. Each CDR3 protein appears once, grouped with its most common genes and DNA. In all, the sample holds around 35,000 distinct CDR3 sequences, and about 5.3% of those were seen once. Clones ranked in the top ten supply about 26% of the sample. The sample was whole blood. All receptors derive from an adult who was a healthcare worker with PCR-confirmed SARS-CoV-2 infection or an uninfected control (not recorded which).

This clonotype was counted ten times or more. The CDR3 DNA reads as TGTGCCAGCAGTTACGAGACAGGGAGGCATCAGCCCCAGCATTTT. Translated: CASSYETGRHQPQHF. This rearrangement joins TRBV6-6 to TRBJ1-5; TRBD1 aligns across 7 bases. V lost 2 bases, J lost 5 bases, and 6 bases stayed unmatched. CDR1 and CDR2 (germline): MNHNY, SVGAGI (reference sequence). CDR3 length equals 15 residues.

This clonotype was counted ten times or more. The genes are TRBV30 and TRBJ2-1; 9 bases align to TRBD2. V gave up 3 bases and J gave up 2 bases; unmatched junction bases: 5. The CDR3 covers 15 residues. Germline loops: CDR1 GTSNPN, CDR2 SVGIG (reference sequence). CDR3 nucleotides: TGTGCCTGGAGAGCCGGGACTAGCCCCTACAATGAGCAGTTCTTC. It is translated as CAWRAGTSPYNEQFF.

This clonotype was counted a few times. CDR3 in amino acids: CASSQGVDNNQPQHF. DNA for the CDR3: TGTGCCAGCAGCCAAGGTGTCGACAACAATCAGCCCCAGCATTTT. The chain joins TRBV4-2 to TRBJ1-5; D gene ambiguous. This CDR3 contains 15 residues. Germline V gene data show CDR1 as LGHNA and CDR2 as YNFKEQ. Trimming cost V 1 base and J 3 bases, with 10 bases left between them.

This clonotype was seen ten or more times. J is TRBJ2-4 and V is TRBV10-3; D not resolved. Germline values: CDR1 ENHRY, CDR2 SYGVKD. V was shortened by 2 bases and J by 5 bases, with 13 bases between the two germline ends. The CDR3 length is 15 residues. CDR3 DNA: TGTGCCATCAGTGAGGTTTGGGGAAGGCAAAACATTCAGTACTTC. This codes for CAISEVWGRQNIQYF.

There are many counts of this clonotype. The rearrangement links TRBV12-3 or TRBV12-4 to TRBJ2-3, with D perhaps TRBD1 (6 bases). V lost 2 bases to trimming and J lost 3 bases, with 12 bases between them. The CDR3 has 15 amino acids. CDR3 residues: CASSLYTGMTDTQYF. DNA of the CDR3: TGTGCCAGCAGTTTATACACAGGGATGACAGATACGCAGTATTTT.

This clonotype has ten or more counts. V gene TRBV28 combines with J gene TRBJ2-7; no reliable D call. The germline gives CDR1 MDHEN, CDR2 SYDVKM. This CDR3 is 15 amino acids long. Trimming pared 3 bases from V and 2 bases from J, leaving 14 bases between. The CDR3 spells CASSFPGPRAYEQYF. CDR3 sequence (DNA): TGTGCCAGCAGTTTTCCCGGGCCTAGAGCCTACGAGCAGTACTTC. Full variable domain (outside the CDR3, taken from reference TRBV28 and TRBJ2-7): DVKVTQSSRYLVKRTGEKVFLECVQDMDHENMFWYRQDPGLGLRLIYFSYDVKMKEKGDIPEGYSVSREKKERFSLILESASTNQTSMYLCASSFPGPRAYEQYFGPGTRLTVT.

On this clonotype: A single base separates this from a much larger clone, so it may be a read error. The V gene is TRBV7-3, the J gene TRBJ2-1; 8 bases fit TRBD2. CDR3 length equals 15 residues. CDR1 SGHTA and CDR2 FQGTGA come from the germline V gene. For the CDR3, the DNA is TGTGCCAGCAGCTTAGCTAGCGGGTCCTACAATGAGCAGCTCTTC. Translation: CASSLASGSYNEQLF.

This clonotype was counted a few times. V gene TRBV7-3 combines with J gene TRBJ2-3, with D unclear. From germline, CDR1 is SGHTA and CDR2 FQGTGA. The CDR3 has 15 amino acids. V lost 0 bases and J 0 bases, leaving 7 bases between the germline ends. The CDR3 coding sequence is TGTGCCAGCAGCTTAACGACCACTAGCACAGATACGCAGTATTTT. Its translation is CASSLTTTSTDTQYF.

This clonotype was found many times. In nucleotides, the CDR3 is TGTGCCAGCAGCCTTACAGGGGGAGGAAGCTACGAGCAGTACTTC. Protein sequence: CASSLTGGGSYEQYF. J is TRBJ2-7 and V is TRBV27; 8 bases are shared with TRBD1. With 6 bases clipped from V and 3 bases from J, the junction kept 10 bases outside the gene matches. CDR3 length equals 15 residues. Germline loops: CDR1 MNHEY, CDR2 SMNVEV (reference sequence).

V is TRBV5-6 and J is TRBJ2-1, with 12 bases aligning to TRBD2. Losses at the gene ends were 3 bases for V and 0 bases for J; bases not matched to a gene: 1. The CDR3 contains 16 residues. The V gene's germline CDR1 is SGHDT and CDR2 YYEEEE. For the CDR3, the DNA is TGTGCCAGCAGCTCGACTAGCGGGAGCTCCTACAATGAGCAGTTCTTC. It encodes CASSSTSGSSYNEQFF.

The table lists this clonotype with a few counts. The chain combines TRBV6-5 with TRBJ1-1; perhaps TRBD1 as D (6 bases). Trimming pared 1 base from V and 7 bases from J, leaving 13 bases between. The CDR3 totals 14 residues. CDR1 MNHEY and CDR2 SVGAGI come from the germline V gene. The CDR3 coding sequence is TGTGCCAGCAGTTACTTCCCTGGCAGGGGTGAAGCTTTCTTT. Encoded protein: CASSYFPGRGEAFF.

In its sample, this clonotype is medium-sized. This chain joins TRBV7-2 and TRBJ2-1; the D gene is possibly TRBD2 (5 bases). CDR3 size: 15 residues. Trimming took off 1 base at V and 0 bases at J, with 7 bases between the two ends. Germline values: CDR1 SGHTA, CDR2 FQGNSA. CDR3 in DNA: TGTGCCAGCAGCTTAGAGCGGAACTCCTACAATGAGCAGTTCTTC. This encodes CASSLERNSYNEQFF. Using reference TRBV7-2 and TRBJ2-1 for the parts outside the CDR3, the full variable domain is GAGVSQSPSNKVTEKGKDVELRCDPISGHTALYWYRQSLGQGLEFLIYFQGNSAPDKSGLPSDRFSAERTGGSVSTLTIQRTQQEDSAVYLCASSLERNSYNEQFFGPGTRLTVL.

CDR3 in DNA: TGCAGTGCTAGAGATCACCGGGACAAAGGCGCGGAGACCCAGTACTTC. It codes for CSARDHRDKGAETQYF. The rearrangement joins TRBV20-1 to TRBJ2-5; a weak D match, TRBD1 (6 bases). V lost 0 bases and J 5 bases, leaving 19 bases between the germline ends. The germline gives CDR1 DFQATT, CDR2 SNEGSKA (reference sequence). CDR3 size: 16 residues.

This clonotype was seen ten or more times. The V and J genes are TRBV4-2 and TRBJ2-2; D uncertain. Germline CDR1 and CDR2: LGHNA and YNFKEQ. There are 15 residues in the CDR3. The V gene lost 6 bases and the J gene lost 0 bases, with 11 bases spanning the gap. CDR3 DNA: TGTGCCAGCAGTGCCAGGACGGCGAACACCGGGGAGCTGTTTTTT. Translated: CASSARTANTGELFF.

This clonotype was counted ten times or more. The genes are TRBV24-1 and TRBJ2-1; a weak D match, TRBD2 (5 bases). Germline CDR1 is KGHDR and CDR2 is SFDVKD. The CDR3 is 15 residues long. V lost 9 bases and J 0 bases, leaving 14 bases between the germline ends. CDR3 sequence reads: CATAPPGSSYNEQFF. The DNA for the CDR3 is TGTGCCACCGCACCCCCGGGGAGCTCCTACAATGAGCAGTTCTTC.

This clonotype was recorded many times. This sequence joins TRBV20-1 and TRBJ2-3, with TRBD2 matching over 10 bases. V shed 3 bases, J shed 4 bases, and the junction held 10 bases outside the gene matches. The CDR3 has 16 amino acids. CDR1 DFQATT and CDR2 SNEGSKA come from the germline V gene (reference sequence). CDR3: CSARPRGLAGADTQYF. The CDR3 bases are TGCAGTGCTAGGCCGAGGGGTCTAGCGGGAGCAGATACGCAGTATTTT.

In its sample, this clonotype was seen many times. In DNA, the CDR3 is TGTGCCTGGGGTGACCGGCGTTATAATGATGAAAAACTGTTTTTT. This sequence encodes CAWGDRRYNDEKLFF. V gene TRBV30 combines with J gene TRBJ1-4; D uncertain. The CDR3 covers 15 residues. Trimming removed 5 bases from V and 6 bases from J, with 19 bases in between. The germline V gene has CDR1 GTSNPN and CDR2 SVGIG (reference sequence).

This clonotype has ten or more counts. This chain connects TRBV9 to TRBJ2-1; D is undetermined. Germline V gene sequence: CDR1 SGDLS, CDR2 YYNGEE. Trimming took 0 bases from V and 4 from J, leaving 8 bases between them. This CDR3 region has 14 residues. The CDR3 DNA reads as TGTGCCAGCAGCGTAGGTGCCCTATACAATGAGCAGTTCTTC. It specifies CASSVGALYNEQFF.

CDR3 nucleotides: TGTGCCAGCAGTTTCGAGACAGGGGTCTACGAGCAGTACTTC. This codes for CASSFETGVYEQYF. This rearrangement joins TRBV6-2 or TRBV6-3 to TRBJ2-7; 8 bases match TRBD1. V shed 4 bases and J 3 bases; nucleotides not matched to a gene: 5. In germline, CDR1 is MNHEY, CDR2 SVGEGT. This CDR3 has 14 amino acids.

This chain connects TRBV4-2 to TRBJ1-6; no definite D call. This CDR3 has 15 residues. Trimming cost V 0 bases and J 9 bases, with 12 bases left between them. Per germline, CDR1 LGHNA and CDR2 YNFKEQ. CDR3 region: CASSQDHGIASPLHF. The CDR3 nucleotides read TGTGCCAGCAGCCAAGATCATGGTATTGCTTCACCCCTCCACTTT.

This clonotype was detected ten times or more. The chain couples TRBV6-6 to TRBJ2-3; D possibly corresponds to TRBD1 (6 bases). Germline lookup yields CDR1 MNHNY and CDR2 SVGAGI (reference sequence). V shed 7 bases and J shed 2 bases, with 16 bases lying between them. The CDR3 length is 15 residues. The CDR3 sequence is CASNLMAGATDTQYF. Here the CDR3 DNA reads TGTGCCAGCAACTTAATGGCAGGGGCCACAGATACGCAGTATTTT.